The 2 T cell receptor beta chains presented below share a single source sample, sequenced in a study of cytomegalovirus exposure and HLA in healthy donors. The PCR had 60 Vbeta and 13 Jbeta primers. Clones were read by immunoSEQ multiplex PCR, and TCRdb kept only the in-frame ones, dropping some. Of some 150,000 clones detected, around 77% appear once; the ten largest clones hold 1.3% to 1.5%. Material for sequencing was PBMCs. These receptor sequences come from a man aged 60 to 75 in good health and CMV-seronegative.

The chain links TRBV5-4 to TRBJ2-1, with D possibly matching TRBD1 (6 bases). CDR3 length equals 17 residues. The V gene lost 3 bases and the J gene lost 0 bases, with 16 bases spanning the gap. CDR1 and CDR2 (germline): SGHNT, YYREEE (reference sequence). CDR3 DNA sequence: TGTGCCAGCAGCTCCTTCGACAGGCTGGGCTCCTACAATGAGCAGTTCTTC. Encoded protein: CASSSFDRLGSYNEQFF.

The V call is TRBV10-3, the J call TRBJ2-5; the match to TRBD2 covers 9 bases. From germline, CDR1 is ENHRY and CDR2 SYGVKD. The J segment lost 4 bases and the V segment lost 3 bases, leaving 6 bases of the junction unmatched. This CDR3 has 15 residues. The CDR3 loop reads CAISELSGGRETQYF. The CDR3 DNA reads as TGTGCCATCAGTGAACTTAGCGGGGGAAGAGAGACCCAGTACTTC.